Ten or more counts support the clone carrying this TCR beta chain. TCRalpha and TCRbeta libraries used 5'RACE with constant-segment primers and UMIs. TCRdb passed the 5' RACE reads through MiXCR, listing each CDR3 protein once. The sample consists of around 50,000 distinct CDR3 sequences, around 12% of them appearing once. The source of the sample is a study of T-cell memory formation after mild COVID-19. J lost 6 bases, V lost 0 bases, and 4 bases had no gene match. The CDR3 covers 14 residues. Germline V gene data show CDR1 as SGHDT and CDR2 as YYEEEE. V is TRBV5-6 and J is TRBJ2-3; 7 positions agree with TRBD2. The TCR was taken from a young man who had mild COVID-19 (a few samples of this study predate the infection). Cell type and time point are not known. Source material: PBMCs or a T cell subset sorted from them (not recorded which). CDR3 sequence reads: CASSLGGGTDTQYF. CDR3 coding DNA: TGTGCCAGCAGCTTGGGCGGGGGAACGGATACGCAGTATTTT.